Presented here are 30 T cell receptor beta chains from one specimen sequenced in a study of cytomegalovirus exposure and HLA in healthy donors. The PCR ran on 60 Vbeta and 13 Jbeta primers. The protocol was immunoSEQ multiplex PCR, while the TCRdb copy is restricted to in-frame clones and leaves out a portion. This table holds around 170,000 clones, 65% to 85% found once. The sample was PBMCs. These receptor sequences come from a girl aged 5 to 17 in good health and CMV-seropositive.

CDR3 sequence (DNA): TGTGCCTGGAGTGTACATTCTGGGCCTCAAGAGACCCAGTACTTC. Its protein product is CAWSVHSGPQETQYF. The V and J genes are TRBV30 and TRBJ2-5; no clear D gene. V lost 0 bases and J 2 bases, leaving 13 bases between the germline ends. The germline V gene encodes CDR1 GTSNPN and CDR2 SVGIG (reference sequence). The CDR3 consists of 15 residues.

V is TRBV15 and J is TRBJ1-5; no clear D gene. The CDR3 has 14 residues. Trimming took off 7 bases at V and 7 bases at J, with 17 bases between the two ends. CDR1 and CDR2 (germline): LNHNV, YYDKDF (reference sequence). CDR3 DNA sequence: TGTGCCACCACTGGCCTCGGGGAGGCCCAGCCCCAGCATTTT. It yields the protein CATTGLGEAQPQHF.

This clone was seen only once. The chain couples TRBV30 to TRBJ2-2, with D perhaps TRBD2 (5 bases). The ends were cut back, 4 bases at V and 0 bases at J, with 9 bases in the middle. Looked up from germline, CDR1 is GTSNPN and CDR2 is SVGIG (reference sequence). The CDR3 has 14 amino acids. The CDR3 DNA sequence: TGTGCCTGGACTAGCCAGGCGAACACCGGGGAGCTGTTTTTT. Its protein is CAWTSQANTGELFF.

The gene calls are TRBV7-9 and TRBJ2-7; D might be TRBD1 (6 bases). The germline V and J ends were trimmed by 5 bases and 7 bases, with 21 bases remaining between them. Germline CDR1 is SEHNR and CDR2 is FQNEAQ (reference sequence). The CDR3 is 15 residues long. In nucleotides, the CDR3 is TGTGCCAGCAGCCCATTCAGGGGACCCCAGGGAGAGCAGTACTTC. Translating gives CASSPFRGPQGEQYF.

The chain couples TRBV5-4 to TRBJ2-7, with 7 bases aligning to TRBD2. Per germline, CDR1 SGHNT and CDR2 YYREEE (reference sequence). The CDR3 loop spans 15 amino acids. V shed 4 bases and J 5 bases; nucleotides not matched to a gene: 12. CDR3 in amino acids: CASSPGLGIPHEQYF. DNA for the CDR3: TGTGCCAGCAGCCCCGGACTAGGGATTCCCCACGAGCAGTACTTC.

This chain connects TRBV30 to TRBJ2-2, with D possibly matching TRBD1 (7 bases). The V and J ends lost 7 bases and 7 bases respectively, with 16 bases between them. The germline CDR1 and CDR2 sequences are GTSNPN and SVGIG (reference sequence). The CDR3 runs to 13 residues. The CDR3 DNA sequence: TGTGCCTTGGGGTGGAGGGGGCGCGGGGAGCTGTTTTTT. This encodes CALGWRGRGELFF. The whole variable domain, filled in from reference TRBV30 and TRBJ2-2, reads SQTIHQWPATLVQPVGSPLSLECTVEGTSNPNLYWYRQAAGRGLQLLFYSVGIGQISSEVPQNLSASRPQDRQFILSSKKLLLSDSGFYLCALGWRGRGELFFGEGSRLTVL.

This clone has just one count. The V gene is TRBV27, the J gene TRBJ2-1; 7 bases match TRBD2. From germline, CDR1 is MNHEY and CDR2 SMNVEV (reference sequence). The CDR3 is 14 amino acids. V was pared by 6 bases and J by 5 bases, with 7 bases of the junction left unmatched. This CDR3 is CASRLSGHNNEQFF. The DNA for the CDR3 is TGTGCCAGCAGGCTTAGCGGGCACAACAATGAGCAGTTCTTC.

The chain has TRBV5-1 and TRBJ2-5, with 9 bases aligning to TRBD2. Germline CDR1 SGHRS, CDR2 YFSETQ. This CDR3 has 14 residues. The trim removed 5 bases at V and 5 bases at J, leaving 7 bases unmatched. The CDR3 nucleotides are TGCGCCAGCAGTTATAGCGGGAGCTTCGAGACCCAGTACTTC. Amino acid sequence: CASSYSGSFETQYF.

This rearrangement joins TRBV27 to TRBJ2-2, with D possibly TRBD2 on 6 matching bases. CDR3 length equals 14 residues. Deletions cut 6 bases from V and 9 bases from J, with 17 bases between. Per germline, CDR1 MNHEY and CDR2 SMNVEV (reference sequence). CDR3 nucleotide sequence: TGTGCCAGCAGGGTTCGACTAGGGGCCCGGGAGCTGTTTTTT. Its translation: CASRVRLGARELFF.

The rearrangement uses TRBV6-5 and TRBJ1-1; D ambiguous. V was pared by 2 bases and J by 4 bases, with 17 bases between. The CDR3 loop spans 16 amino acids. Germline lookup yields CDR1 MNHEY and CDR2 SVGAGI. The CDR3 coding sequence is TGTGCCAGCAGTTACGGAGTACCGTCTCCTCTCACTGAAGCTTTCTTT. It codes for CASSYGVPSPLTEAFF.

This clone came up a few times. CDR3 protein: CASSYSREGYEQYF. Written as DNA, the CDR3 is TGTGCCAGCAGTTACTCGCGGGAGGGGTACGAGCAGTACTTC. The chain combines TRBV6-5 with TRBJ2-7, with TRBD2 matching over 9 bases. V gave up 0 bases and J gave up 4 bases; unmatched junction bases: 1. The CDR3 has 14 amino acids. Germline V lookup: CDR1 MNHEY, CDR2 SVGAGI.

The chain carries TRBV6-6 and TRBJ1-1, with TRBD1 matching over 11 bases. J was trimmed by 3 bases and V by 6 bases; bases with no gene match: 9. Germline CDR1 MNHNY, CDR2 SVGAGI (reference sequence). This CDR3 has 16 residues. As DNA, the CDR3 is TGTGCCAGCAGGCTGGACAGGGGGCGCCCGGACACTGAAGCTTTCTTT. It translates to CASRLDRGRPDTEAFF.

V gene TRBV27 combines with J gene TRBJ2-5; 8 positions match TRBD2. Looked up from germline, CDR1 is MNHEY and CDR2 is SMNVEV (reference sequence). Germline trimming cut 1 base from V and 2 bases from J; bases unmatched to any gene: 12. The CDR3 spans 18 residues. CDR3 loop: CASSLYSAGGMIQETQYF. The DNA of the CDR3 is TGTGCCAGCAGTTTATACAGTGCGGGAGGAATGATTCAAGAGACCCAGTACTTC.

V and J are TRBV27 and TRBJ1-5, with no clear D. Germline V gene lookup returns CDR1 MNHEY and CDR2 SMNVEV (reference sequence). V was clipped by 2 bases and J by 2 bases, with 7 bases between them. This CDR3 is built from 14 residues. CDR3 nucleotides: TGTGCCAGCAGTTTAATGTTAGGCAATCAGCCCCAGCATTTT. This encodes CASSLMLGNQPQHF.

This clone was counted a single time. This chain connects TRBV18 to TRBJ2-5; no clear D. The V and J ends lost 3 bases and 5 bases respectively, with 13 bases between them. Germline V CDR1 and CDR2: KGHSH, LQKENI. This CDR3 is 14 amino acids long. CDR3 sequence: CASSPPLPSETQYF. CDR3 bases: TGTGCCAGCTCACCTCCACTACCGTCGGAGACCCAGTACTTC. Full variable domain (rest looked up from reference TRBV18 and TRBJ2-5): NAGVMQNPRHLVRRRGQEARLRCSPMKGHSHVYWYRQLPEEGLKFMVYLQKENIIDESGMPKERFSAEFPKEGPSILRIQQVVRGDSAAYFCASSPPLPSETQYFGPGTRLLVL.

The chain joins TRBV19 to TRBJ1-5, with unresolved D. With 7 bases removed from V and 5 bases from J, the gap between germline ends came to 12 bases. The CDR3 covers 13 residues. Germline CDR1 and CDR2: LNHDA and SQIVND (reference sequence). The CDR3 sequence: CASMIREDQPQHF. In nucleotides, the CDR3 is TGTGCCAGTATGATACGGGAAGATCAGCCCCAGCATTTT.

This clone was recorded a few times. The V and J genes are TRBV4-1 and TRBJ1-1; the D is unclear. There are 15 residues in the CDR3. Germline V CDR1 and CDR2: MGHRA, YSYEKL. V lost 0 bases, J lost 1 base, and 9 bases lay in between. The CDR3, as DNA: TGCGCCAGCAGCCAAGAGTTGGAGGGGAACACTGAAGCTTTCTTT. Protein sequence: CASSQELEGNTEAFF.

This sequence joins TRBV15 and TRBJ2-5; possible D gene TRBD2, 6 bases. The germline CDR1 and CDR2 sequences are LNHNV and YYDKDF (reference sequence). The CDR3 is 16 amino acids. V lost 1 base to trimming and J lost 3 bases, with 15 bases between them. The CDR3 spells CATSRGDSNSEETQYF. For the CDR3, the DNA is TGTGCCACCAGCAGAGGGGACTCTAACTCTGAAGAGACCCAGTACTTC. Drawing the rest from reference TRBV15 and TRBJ2-5, the complete variable domain is DAMVIQNPRYQVTQFGKPVTLSCSQTLNHNVMYWYQQKSSQAPKLLFHYYDKDFNNEADTPDNFQSRRPNTSFCFLDIRSPGLGDTAMYLCATSRGDSNSEETQYFGPGTRLLVL.

This clone was seen only a few times. The rearrangement uses TRBV7-2 and TRBJ2-1; a weak D match, TRBD2 (6 bases). V shed 7 bases and J shed 7 bases, with 23 bases lying between them. This CDR3 has 16 residues. The germline V gene encodes CDR1 SGHTA and CDR2 FQGNSA. The CDR3 DNA follows: TGTGCCAGCATCAGACGGATCGCGGGACCTGGGAATGAGCAGTTCTTC. Protein product: CASIRRIAGPGNEQFF.

The V call is TRBV5-1, the J call TRBJ2-1; 7 positions agree with TRBD2. The junction had 17 bases not matched to a gene; V was cut back by 4 bases and J by 10 bases. Germline V gives CDR1 SGHRS, CDR2 YFSETQ. The CDR3 totals 16 residues. Here the CDR3 DNA reads TGCGCCAGCAGCCGTAGCGGGTCTGGATTTAGTTTAGAGCAGTTCTTC. Amino acids: CASSRSGSGFSLEQFF.

The chain is built from TRBV5-1 and TRBJ2-2; D is possibly TRBD1 (6 bases). Trimming shortened V by 4 bases and J by 5 bases, and 24 bases separated the two germline ends. The CDR3 consists of 18 residues. Germline CDR1 is SGHRS and CDR2 is YFSETQ. The CDR3, as DNA: TGCGCCAGCAGCATGATCCCGGGTCCTGGGGGCCCTACCGGGGAGCTGTTTTTT. Protein: CASSMIPGPGGPTGELFF.

The chain links TRBV15 to TRBJ1-2, with 7 positions matching TRBD1. CDR1 LNHNV and CDR2 YYDKDF come from the germline V gene (reference sequence). Germline trimming cut 3 bases from V and 5 bases from J; bases unmatched to any gene: 15. CDR3 length equals 17 residues. The CDR3 region is CATSSRQGWGGGYGYTF. DNA of the CDR3: TGTGCCACCAGCAGCCGACAGGGATGGGGTGGAGGATATGGCTACACCTTC.

J is TRBJ1-2 and V is TRBV5-1, with 7 bases lining up with TRBD1. After removal of 0 bases from V and 7 bases from J, the junction contained 6 bases not matched to a gene. CDR3 length equals 14 residues. Germline values: CDR1 SGHRS, CDR2 YFSETQ. The CDR3, as DNA: TGCGCCAGCAGCTTGGGGGGACAGATCGGTGGCTACACCTTC. Its translation is CASSLGGQIGGYTF.

In its sample, this clone was seen once. This chain joins TRBV5-1 and TRBJ2-1; TRBD2 matches at 8 bases. This CDR3 spans 15 amino acids. The V segment lost 0 bases and the J segment 8 bases; nucleotides outside the gene matches: 7. CDR1 SGHRS and CDR2 YFSETQ come from the germline V gene. The CDR3 sequence is CASSLGGLGFDEQFF. As DNA, the CDR3 is TGCGCCAGCAGCTTGGGGGGACTAGGTTTTGATGAGCAGTTCTTC.

CDR3 DNA sequence: TGCGCCAGCAGCCAAGTACAGGGTTATGGGAATACTGAAGCTTTCTTT. This translates into CASSQVQGYGNTEAFF. V is TRBV4-3 and J is TRBJ1-1, with a weak D call TRBD1 (6 bases). This CDR3 has 16 residues. Between the trimmed V and J ends, which lost 1 base and 5 bases, there was a span of 17 bases. Germline values: CDR1 LGHNA, CDR2 YSLEER.

This chain connects TRBV2 to TRBJ2-7; possibly TRBD1 for D (6 bases). V lost 5 bases to trimming and J lost 1 base, with 12 bases between them. The CDR3 has 14 amino acids. Germline CDR1 and CDR2: SNHLY and FYNNEI. CDR3 in amino acids: CASSTGILSYEQYF. Here the CDR3 DNA reads TGTGCCAGCAGTACAGGGATTTTATCCTACGAGCAGTACTTC.

This clone came up once. This chain uses TRBV6-4 with TRBJ2-5, with 7 bases lining up with TRBD2. The DNA matches TRBJ2-7 better at its end, which makes the J call doubtful. Germline CDR1 and CDR2: MRHNA and SNTAGT. This CDR3 has 16 amino acids. CDR3 loop: CASSVPTSESSYEQYF. Here the CDR3 DNA reads TGTGCCAGCAGTGTCCCCACTAGCGAGAGCTCCTACGAGCAGTACTTC.

The chain uses TRBV6-5 and TRBJ1-2, with 7 nucleotides matching TRBD1. From germline, CDR1 is MNHEY and CDR2 SVGAGI. V dropped 7 bases and J dropped 4; count of bases not matched to a gene: 3. The CDR3 length is 12 residues. CDR3 loop: CASTRQGYGYTF. Here the CDR3 DNA reads TGTGCCAGCACGAGACAGGGCTATGGCTACACCTTC.

This chain links TRBV15 with TRBJ1-2, with TRBD1 as a possible D gene (5 bases). The CDR3 contains 16 residues. V was clipped by 2 bases and J by 8 bases, with 21 bases between them. Germline-derived CDR1 and CDR2 are LNHNV and YYDKDF (reference sequence). CDR3 nucleotides: TGTGCCACCAGCAGAAACATGGGACTTCCCTACGGCGGCTACACCTTC. Translated, it gives CATSRNMGLPYGGYTF. Together with reference TRBV15 and TRBJ1-2, the CDR3 gives the full variable domain: DAMVIQNPRYQVTQFGKPVTLSCSQTLNHNVMYWYQQKSSQAPKLLFHYYDKDFNNEADTPDNFQSRRPNTSFCFLDIRSPGLGDTAMYLCATSRNMGLPYGGYTFGSGTRLTVV.

The chain carries TRBV5-1 and TRBJ2-7, with TRBD1 matching 7 bases. Germline V gene lookup returns CDR1 SGHRS and CDR2 YFSETQ. V dropped 2 bases and J dropped 0; count of bases not matched to a gene: 5. The CDR3 totals 15 residues. CDR3 nucleotides: TGCGCCAGCAGCTTTTGGCCAGGGGGCTCCTACGAGCAGTACTTC. Translated, it gives CASSFWPGGSYEQYF.